Sequencing of this TCR beta chain was carried out in a study of OX40 agonist ivuxolimab in advanced cancers. Overall study: Each dose-escalation patient presented with hepatocellular carcinoma, melanoma, renal cell or head and neck cancer. From roughly 20 to 90 years was the age range, with a mean of 60 years, and roughly 83% were male. Points from the study as a whole: The specificity for antigen of the expanded peripheral T cells was not determined.

The repertoire was sequenced with immunoSEQ multiplex PCR; TCRdb's copy has only in-frame clones and lacks some. Altogether 80,000 to 100,000 clones are present, more than 85% being singletons, with the ten largest covering 0.7% to 0.95%. This CDR3 is built from 15 residues. The germline gives CDR1 GTSNPN, CDR2 SVGIG (reference sequence). V shed 0 bases, J shed 8 bases, and the junction held 7 bases outside the gene matches. Points on this clone: Its cognate antigen is unknown.

This TCR was recovered from an adult with an advanced solid tumor such as melanoma, head and neck, liver or kidney cancer. The genes are TRBV30 and TRBJ1-4; 9 positions match TRBD1. The source material was CD4+ or CD8+ T cells sorted from blood, sampled in a trial of the OX40 agonist ivuxolimab. CDR3 region: CAWSVRGTGNEKLFF. The CDR3 DNA reads TGTGCCTGGAGTGTACGGGGGACAGGGAACGAAAAACTGTTTTTT.